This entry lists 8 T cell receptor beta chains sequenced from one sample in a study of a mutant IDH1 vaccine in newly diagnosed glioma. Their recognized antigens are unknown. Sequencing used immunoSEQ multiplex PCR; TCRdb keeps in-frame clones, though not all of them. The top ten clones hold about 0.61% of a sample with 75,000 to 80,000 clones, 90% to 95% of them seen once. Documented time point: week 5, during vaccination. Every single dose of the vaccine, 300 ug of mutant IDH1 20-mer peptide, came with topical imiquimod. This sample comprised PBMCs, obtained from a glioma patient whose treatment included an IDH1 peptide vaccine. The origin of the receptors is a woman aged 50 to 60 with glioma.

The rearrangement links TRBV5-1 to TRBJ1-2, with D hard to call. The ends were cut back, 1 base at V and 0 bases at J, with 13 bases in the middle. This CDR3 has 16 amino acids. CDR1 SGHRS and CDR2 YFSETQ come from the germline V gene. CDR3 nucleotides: TGCGCCAGCAGCTTGATCGTAGGAGGCTCTAACTATGGCTACACCTTC. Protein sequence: CASSLIVGGSNYGYTF.

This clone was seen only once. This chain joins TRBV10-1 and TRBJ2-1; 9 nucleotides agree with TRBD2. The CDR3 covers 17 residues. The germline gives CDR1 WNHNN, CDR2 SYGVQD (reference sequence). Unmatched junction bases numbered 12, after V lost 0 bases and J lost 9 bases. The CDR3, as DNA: TGCGCCAGCAGTGAGTCCCCGGGGCGGGAGGGCCTAGGTGAGCAGTTCTTC. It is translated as CASSESPGREGLGEQFF.

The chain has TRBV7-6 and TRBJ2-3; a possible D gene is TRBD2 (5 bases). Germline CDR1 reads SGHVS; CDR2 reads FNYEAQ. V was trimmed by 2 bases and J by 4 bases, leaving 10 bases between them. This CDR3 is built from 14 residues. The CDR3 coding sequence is TGTGCCAGCAGCTTAACTAGTGGTGCAGATACGCAGTATTTT. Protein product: CASSLTSGADTQYF.

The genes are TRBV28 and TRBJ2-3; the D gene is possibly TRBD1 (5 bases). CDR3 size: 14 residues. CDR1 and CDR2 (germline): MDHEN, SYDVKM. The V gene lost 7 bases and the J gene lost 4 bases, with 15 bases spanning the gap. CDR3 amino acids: CASTDVQGADTQYF. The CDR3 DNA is TGTGCCAGCACGGACGTCCAAGGGGCAGATACGCAGTATTTT.

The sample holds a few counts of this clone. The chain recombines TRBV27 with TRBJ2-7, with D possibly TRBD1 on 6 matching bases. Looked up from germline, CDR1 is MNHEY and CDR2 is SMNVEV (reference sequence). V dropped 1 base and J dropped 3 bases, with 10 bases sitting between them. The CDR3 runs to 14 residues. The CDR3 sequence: CASSLFWGHYEQYF. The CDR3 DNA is TGTGCCAGCAGTTTATTTTGGGGGCACTACGAGCAGTACTTC.

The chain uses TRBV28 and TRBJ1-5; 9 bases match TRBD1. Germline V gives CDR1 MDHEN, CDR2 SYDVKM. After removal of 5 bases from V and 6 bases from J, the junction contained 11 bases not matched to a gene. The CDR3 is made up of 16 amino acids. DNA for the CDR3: TGTGCCAGCAGTCCCCCGGGACAGGGTGTGGCTCAGCCCCAGCATTTT. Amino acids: CASSPPGQGVAQPQHF.

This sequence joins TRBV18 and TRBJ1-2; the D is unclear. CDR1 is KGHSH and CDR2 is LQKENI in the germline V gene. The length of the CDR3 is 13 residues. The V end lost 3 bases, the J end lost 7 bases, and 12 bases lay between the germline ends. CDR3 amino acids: CASSPEQSSGYTF. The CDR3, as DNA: TGTGCCAGCTCACCGGAACAGTCTTCTGGCTACACCTTC. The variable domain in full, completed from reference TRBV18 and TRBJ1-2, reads NAGVMQNPRHLVRRRGQEARLRCSPMKGHSHVYWYRQLPEEGLKFMVYLQKENIIDESGMPKERFSAEFPKEGPSILRIQQVVRGDSAAYFCASSPEQSSGYTFGSGTRLTVV.

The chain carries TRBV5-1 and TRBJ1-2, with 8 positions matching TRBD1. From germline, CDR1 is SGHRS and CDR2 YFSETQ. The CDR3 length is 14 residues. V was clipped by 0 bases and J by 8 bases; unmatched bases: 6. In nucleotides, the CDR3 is TGCGCCAGCAGCTTGGAGCAGGGGGCATACGGCTACACCTTC. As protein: CASSLEQGAYGYTF.